This entry lists 9 T cell receptor beta chains sequenced from one sample in a study of shared clonotypes between healthy human individuals. Libraries were prepared by immunoSEQ multiplex PCR; TCRdb keeps only in-frame clonotypes and omits some of them. The data show more than 2,000,000 clones, more than 80% seen once. The specimen sequenced was naive CD4+ T cells from PBMCs. Subset: CD45RA+ positively selected. The receptors originated from a man aged 18 to 29 in good health. Some clones in this sample may be carry-over from other donors' samples.

The CDR3 is CASSDSGLAGDEQFF. The CDR3 nucleotides read TGTGCCAGCAGTGACTCAGGACTAGCGGGAGATGAGCAGTTCTTC. The chain has TRBV6-4 and TRBJ2-1, with TRBD2 matching over 13 bases. This CDR3 is 15 amino acids long. J was trimmed by 8 bases and V by 0 bases; bases with no gene match: 1. Germline V lookup: CDR1 MRHNA, CDR2 SNTAGT.

This rearrangement joins TRBV25-1 to TRBJ2-7, with TRBD2 identical over 9 bases. V lost 8 bases, J lost 1 base, and 3 bases stayed unmatched. This CDR3 comprises 13 residues. Germline V gene sequence: CDR1 MGHDK, CDR2 SYGVNS. The chain's CDR3 is CASGTSRSYEQYF. CDR3 coding DNA: TGTGCCAGCGGGACTAGCCGATCCTACGAGCAGTACTTC.

The table lists this clone with a count of one. The chain carries TRBV6-6 and TRBJ1-2; 7 nucleotides line up with TRBD1. The CDR3 runs to 15 residues. Per germline, CDR1 MNHNY and CDR2 SVGAGI (reference sequence). Losses at the gene ends were 0 bases for V and 4 bases for J; bases not matched to a gene: 5. The CDR3 here is CASSYSQGQIYGYTF. The CDR3 nucleotides are TGTGCCAGCAGTTACTCTCAGGGACAGATCTATGGCTACACCTTC.

The chain is built from TRBV25-1 and TRBJ2-3, with TRBD1 matching 9 bases. The junction had 5 bases not matched to a gene; V was cut back by 4 bases and J by 3 bases. CDR1 and CDR2 (germline): MGHDK, SYGVNS. The CDR3 consists of 15 residues. CDR3 nucleotide sequence: TGTGCCAGCAGTGGGGGACAGGGCGTTACAGATACGCAGTATTTT. This sequence encodes CASSGGQGVTDTQYF. Variable domain in full (rest from reference TRBV25-1 and TRBJ2-3): EADIYQTPRYLVIGTGKKITLECSQTMGHDKMYWYQQDPGMELHLIHYSYGVNSTEKGDLSSESTVSRIRTEHFPLTLESARPSHTSQYLCASSGGQGVTDTQYFGPGTRLTVL.

This clone came up once. The genes are TRBV7-2 and TRBJ1-1, with D possibly matching TRBD1 (5 bases). Germline CDR1 SGHTA, CDR2 FQGNSA. Trimming removed 1 base from V and 1 base from J, with 10 bases in between. CDR3 length: 15 residues. CDR3 region: CASSLVPGSNTEAFF. The CDR3 bases are TGTGCCAGCAGCTTAGTACCAGGGTCGAACACTGAAGCTTTCTTT.

The gene calls are TRBV28 and TRBJ2-7; TRBD1 matches at 7 bases. Germline CDR1 MDHEN, CDR2 SYDVKM. The junction had 9 bases not matched to a gene; V was cut back by 8 bases and J by 2 bases. The CDR3 has 14 amino acids. CDR3 protein: CASAPPTGPYEQYF. CDR3 DNA: TGTGCCAGCGCCCCTCCGACAGGGCCCTACGAGCAGTACTTC.

The chain employs TRBV7-2 and TRBJ1-5, with 8 positions matching TRBD1. This CDR3 spans 15 amino acids. Trimming cost V 5 bases and J 5 bases; bases outside gene matches: 8. Germline V gene data show CDR1 as SGHTA and CDR2 as FQGNSA. The DNA of the CDR3 is TGTGCCAGCAGCCTAAGGACAGGGACGTATCAGCCCCAGCATTTT. It encodes CASSLRTGTYQPQHF.

The chain links TRBV29-1 to TRBJ2-3; 11 bases agree with TRBD2. This CDR3 has 15 amino acids. Germline CDR1 is SQVTM and CDR2 is ANQGSEA. V gave up 7 bases and J gave up 3 bases; unmatched junction bases: 9. The CDR3 DNA follows: TGCAGCGAAAGCCGACTAGCGGGGAAAACAGATACGCAGTATTTT. Translation: CSESRLAGKTDTQYF.

The gene calls are TRBV6-6 and TRBJ2-7; maybe TRBD1 (5 bases). The CDR3 is 16 amino acids. From germline, CDR1 is MNHNY and CDR2 SVGAGI (reference sequence). V dropped 2 bases and J dropped 2 bases, with 16 bases sitting between them. DNA of the CDR3: TGTGCCAGCAGTTACCCGCCTGGGGCGGTAACCTACGAGCAGTACTTC. Translated, it gives CASSYPPGAVTYEQYF.